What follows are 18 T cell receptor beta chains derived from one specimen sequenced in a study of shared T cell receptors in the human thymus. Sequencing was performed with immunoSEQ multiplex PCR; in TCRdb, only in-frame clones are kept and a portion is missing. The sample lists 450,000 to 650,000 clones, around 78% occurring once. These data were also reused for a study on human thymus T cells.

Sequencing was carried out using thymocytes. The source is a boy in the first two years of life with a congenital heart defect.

This CDR3 reads CASTREGRDTQYF. CDR3 bases: TGTGCCAGCACTCGGGAGGGCCGCGATACGCAGTATTTT. The J gene is TRBJ2-3, the V gene TRBV2; 8 positions agree with TRBD2. CDR3 length: 13 residues. Germline V gives CDR1 SNHLY, CDR2 FYNNEI. V was clipped by 7 bases and J by 6 bases; unmatched bases: 6.

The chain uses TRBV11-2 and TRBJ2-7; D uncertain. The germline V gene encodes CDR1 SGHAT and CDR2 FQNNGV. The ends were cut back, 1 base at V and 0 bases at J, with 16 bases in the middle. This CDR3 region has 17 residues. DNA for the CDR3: TGTGCCAGCAGCTTAGGTTTCGTGCAGGCGAGCTCCTACGAGCAGTACTTC. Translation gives CASSLGFVQASSYEQYF.

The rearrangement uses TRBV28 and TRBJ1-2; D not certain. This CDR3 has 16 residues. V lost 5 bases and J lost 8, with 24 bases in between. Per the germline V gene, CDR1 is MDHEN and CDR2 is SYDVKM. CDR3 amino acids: CASSGPRGRRDIGYTF. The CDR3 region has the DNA TGTGCCAGCAGTGGGCCCCGAGGCAGACGGGATATCGGCTACACCTTC.

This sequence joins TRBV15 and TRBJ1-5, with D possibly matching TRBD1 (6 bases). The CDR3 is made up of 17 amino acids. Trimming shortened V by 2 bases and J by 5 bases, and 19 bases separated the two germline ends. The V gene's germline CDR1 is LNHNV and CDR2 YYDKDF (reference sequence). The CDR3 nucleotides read TGTGCCACCAGCAGATTCCCCAGGGGCGGGGGGGATCAGCCCCAGCATTTT. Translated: CATSRFPRGGGDQPQHF.

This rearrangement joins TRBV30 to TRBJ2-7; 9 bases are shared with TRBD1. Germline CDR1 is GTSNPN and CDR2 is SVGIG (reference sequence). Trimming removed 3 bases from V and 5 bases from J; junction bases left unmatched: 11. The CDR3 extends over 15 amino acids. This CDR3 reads CAWRSQQGAGNEQYF. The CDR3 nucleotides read TGTGCCTGGAGGTCCCAACAGGGGGCAGGGAACGAGCAGTACTTC.

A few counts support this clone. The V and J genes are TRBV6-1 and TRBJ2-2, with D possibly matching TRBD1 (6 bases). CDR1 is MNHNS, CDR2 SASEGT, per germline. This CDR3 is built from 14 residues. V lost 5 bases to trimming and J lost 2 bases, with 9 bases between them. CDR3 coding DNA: TGTGCCAGCAGTCAGGGGTCAAACACCGGGGAGCTGTTTTTT. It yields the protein CASSQGSNTGELFF.

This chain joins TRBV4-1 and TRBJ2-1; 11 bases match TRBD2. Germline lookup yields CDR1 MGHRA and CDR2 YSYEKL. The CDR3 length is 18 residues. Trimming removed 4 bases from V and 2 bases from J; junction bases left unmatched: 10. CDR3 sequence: CASSRQTPTSGTYNEQFF. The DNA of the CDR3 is TGCGCCAGCAGCCGACAGACGCCGACTAGCGGGACCTACAATGAGCAGTTCTTC.

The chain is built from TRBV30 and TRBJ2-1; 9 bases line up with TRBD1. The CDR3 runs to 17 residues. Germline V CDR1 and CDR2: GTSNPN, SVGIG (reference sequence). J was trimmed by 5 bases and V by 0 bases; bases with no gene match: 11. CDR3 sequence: CAWSVLKGQGLDNEQFF. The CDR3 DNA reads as TGTGCCTGGAGTGTATTAAAGGGACAGGGACTCGACAATGAGCAGTTCTTC.

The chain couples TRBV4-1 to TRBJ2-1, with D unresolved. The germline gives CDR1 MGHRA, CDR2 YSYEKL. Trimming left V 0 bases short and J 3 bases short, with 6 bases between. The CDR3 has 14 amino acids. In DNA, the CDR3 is TGCGCCAGCAGCCAAGATTATGTCTACAATGAGCAGTTCTTC. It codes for CASSQDYVYNEQFF.

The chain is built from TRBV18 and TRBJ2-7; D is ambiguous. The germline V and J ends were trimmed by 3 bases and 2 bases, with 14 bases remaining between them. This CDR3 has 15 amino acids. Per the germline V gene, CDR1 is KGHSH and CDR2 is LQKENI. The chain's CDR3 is CASSPPPLRPYEQYF. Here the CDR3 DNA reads TGTGCCAGCTCACCCCCCCCGCTGCGGCCCTACGAGCAGTACTTC.

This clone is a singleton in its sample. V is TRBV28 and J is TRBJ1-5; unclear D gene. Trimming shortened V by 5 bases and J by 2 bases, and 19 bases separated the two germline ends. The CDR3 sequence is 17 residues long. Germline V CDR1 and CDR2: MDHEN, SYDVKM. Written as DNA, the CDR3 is TGTGCCAGCAGTCCCCCCCCGGGAGCTCTGGGCAATCAGCCCCAGCATTTT. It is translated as CASSPPPGALGNQPQHF.

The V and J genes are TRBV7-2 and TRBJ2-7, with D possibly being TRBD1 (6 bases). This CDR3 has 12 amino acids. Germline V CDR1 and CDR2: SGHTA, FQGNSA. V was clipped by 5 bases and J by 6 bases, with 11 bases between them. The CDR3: CASSVTGSEQYF. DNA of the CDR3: TGTGCCAGCAGCGTGACAGGTAGCGAGCAGTACTTC.

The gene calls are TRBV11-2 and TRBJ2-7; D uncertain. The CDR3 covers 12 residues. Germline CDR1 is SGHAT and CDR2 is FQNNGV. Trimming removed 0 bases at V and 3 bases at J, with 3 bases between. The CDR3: CASSLDGYEQYF. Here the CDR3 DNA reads TGTGCCAGCAGCTTAGACGGCTACGAGCAGTACTTC.

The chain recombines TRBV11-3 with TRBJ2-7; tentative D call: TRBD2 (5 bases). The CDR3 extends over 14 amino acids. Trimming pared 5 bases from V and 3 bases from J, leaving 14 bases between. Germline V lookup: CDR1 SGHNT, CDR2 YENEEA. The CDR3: CASSHGLVFYEQYF. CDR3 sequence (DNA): TGTGCCAGCAGCCACGGACTCGTTTTCTACGAGCAGTACTTC.

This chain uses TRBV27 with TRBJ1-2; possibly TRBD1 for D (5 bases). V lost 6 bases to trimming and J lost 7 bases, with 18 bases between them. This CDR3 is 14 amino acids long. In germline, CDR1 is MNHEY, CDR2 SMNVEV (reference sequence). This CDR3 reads CASSPEMPGGGYTF. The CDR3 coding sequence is TGTGCCAGCAGCCCGGAGATGCCGGGGGGTGGCTACACCTTC.

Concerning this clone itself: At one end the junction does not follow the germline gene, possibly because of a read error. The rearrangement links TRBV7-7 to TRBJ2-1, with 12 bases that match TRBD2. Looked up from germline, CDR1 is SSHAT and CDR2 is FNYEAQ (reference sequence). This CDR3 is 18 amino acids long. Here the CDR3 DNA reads TGTGCTAGCAGCGCCAGGACTAGCGGGATGTATCTTCCCCCTGAGCAGTTCTTC. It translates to CASSARTSGMYLPPEQFF.

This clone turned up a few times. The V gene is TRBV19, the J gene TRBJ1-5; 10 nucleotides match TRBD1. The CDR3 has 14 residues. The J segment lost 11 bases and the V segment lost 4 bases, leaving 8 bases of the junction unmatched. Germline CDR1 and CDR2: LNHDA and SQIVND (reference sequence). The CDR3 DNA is TGTGCCAGTAGTACGGGACAGGGGAGATCGTCCCAGCATTTT. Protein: CASSTGQGRSSQHF.

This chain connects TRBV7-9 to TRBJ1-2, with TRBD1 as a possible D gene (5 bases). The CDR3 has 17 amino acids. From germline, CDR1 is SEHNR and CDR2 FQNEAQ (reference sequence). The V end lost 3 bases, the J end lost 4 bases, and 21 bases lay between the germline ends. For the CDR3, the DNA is TGTGCCAGCAGCTTTGTTGCGGAGGGAGGGGTTATCTATGGCTACACCTTC. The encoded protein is CASSFVAEGGVIYGYTF.